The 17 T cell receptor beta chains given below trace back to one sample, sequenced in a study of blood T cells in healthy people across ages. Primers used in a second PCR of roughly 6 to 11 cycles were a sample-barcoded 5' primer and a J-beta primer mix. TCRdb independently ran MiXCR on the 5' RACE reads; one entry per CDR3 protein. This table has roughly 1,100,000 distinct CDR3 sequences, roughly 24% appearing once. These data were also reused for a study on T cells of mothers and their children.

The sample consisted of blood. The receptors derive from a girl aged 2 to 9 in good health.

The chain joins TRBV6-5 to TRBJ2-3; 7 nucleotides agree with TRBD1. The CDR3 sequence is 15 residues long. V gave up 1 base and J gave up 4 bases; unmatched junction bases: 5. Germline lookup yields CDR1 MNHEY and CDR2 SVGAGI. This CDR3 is CASSYLPDRADTQYF. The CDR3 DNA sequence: TGTGCCAGCAGTTACTTACCCGACAGGGCAGATACGCAGTATTTT.

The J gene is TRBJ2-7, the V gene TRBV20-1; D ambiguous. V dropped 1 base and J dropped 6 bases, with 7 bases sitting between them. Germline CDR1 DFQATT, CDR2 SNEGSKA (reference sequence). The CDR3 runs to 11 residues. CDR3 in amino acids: CSARAPPEQYF. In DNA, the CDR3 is TGCAGTGCTAGAGCCCCACCCGAGCAGTACTTC.

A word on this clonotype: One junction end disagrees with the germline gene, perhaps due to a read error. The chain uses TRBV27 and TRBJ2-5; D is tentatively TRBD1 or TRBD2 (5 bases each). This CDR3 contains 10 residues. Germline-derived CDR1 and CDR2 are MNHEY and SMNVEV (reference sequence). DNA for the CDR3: TGTGCCAACGAACCGAGGGACCTTGACTTC. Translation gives CANEPRDLDF.

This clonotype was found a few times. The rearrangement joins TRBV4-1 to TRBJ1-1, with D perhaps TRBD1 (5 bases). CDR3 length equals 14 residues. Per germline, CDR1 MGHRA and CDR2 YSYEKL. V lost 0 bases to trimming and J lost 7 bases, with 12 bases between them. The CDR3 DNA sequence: TGCGCCAGCAGCCAAGAAGCAGGGCCCGTTGAAGCTTTCTTT. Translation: CASSQEAGPVEAFF.

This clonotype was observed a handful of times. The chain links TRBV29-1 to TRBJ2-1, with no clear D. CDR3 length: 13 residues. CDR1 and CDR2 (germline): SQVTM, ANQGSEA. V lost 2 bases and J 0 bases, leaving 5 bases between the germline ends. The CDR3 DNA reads TGCAGCGTTGAACGGGTCTCCTACAATGAGCAGTTCTTC. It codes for CSVERVSYNEQFF.

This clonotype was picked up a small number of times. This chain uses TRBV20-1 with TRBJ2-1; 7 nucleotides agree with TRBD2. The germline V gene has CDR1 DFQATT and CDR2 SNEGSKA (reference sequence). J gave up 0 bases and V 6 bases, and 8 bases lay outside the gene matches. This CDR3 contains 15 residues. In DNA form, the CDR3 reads TGCAGTGCAGGAGCGGGATACAACTCCTACAATGAGCAGTTCTTC. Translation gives CSAGAGYNSYNEQFF.

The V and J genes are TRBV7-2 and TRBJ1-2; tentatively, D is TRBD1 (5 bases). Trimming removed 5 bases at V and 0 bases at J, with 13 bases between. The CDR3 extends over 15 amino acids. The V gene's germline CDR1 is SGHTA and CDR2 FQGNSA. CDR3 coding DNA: TGTGCCAGCAGCCCCTCAGGGCAAGCTAACTATGGCTACACCTTC. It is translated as CASSPSGQANYGYTF. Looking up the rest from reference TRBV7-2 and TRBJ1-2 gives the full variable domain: GAGVSQSPSNKVTEKGKDVELRCDPISGHTALYWYRQSLGQGLEFLIYFQGNSAPDKSGLPSDRFSAERTGGSVSTLTIQRTQQEDSAVYLCASSPSGQANYGYTFGSGTRLTVV.

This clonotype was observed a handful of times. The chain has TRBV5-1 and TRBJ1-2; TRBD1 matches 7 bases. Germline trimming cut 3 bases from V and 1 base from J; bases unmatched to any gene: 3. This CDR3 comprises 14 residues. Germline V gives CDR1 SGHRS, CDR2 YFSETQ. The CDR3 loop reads CASSWGDSNYGYTF. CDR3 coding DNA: TGCGCCAGCAGCTGGGGGGACAGTAACTATGGCTACACCTTC.

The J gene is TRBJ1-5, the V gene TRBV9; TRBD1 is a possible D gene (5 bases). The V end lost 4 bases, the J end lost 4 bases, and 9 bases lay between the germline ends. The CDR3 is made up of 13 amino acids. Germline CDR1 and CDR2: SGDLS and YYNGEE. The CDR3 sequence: CASSTGQNQPQHF. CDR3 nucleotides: TGTGCCAGCAGCACGGGGCAAAATCAGCCCCAGCATTTT.

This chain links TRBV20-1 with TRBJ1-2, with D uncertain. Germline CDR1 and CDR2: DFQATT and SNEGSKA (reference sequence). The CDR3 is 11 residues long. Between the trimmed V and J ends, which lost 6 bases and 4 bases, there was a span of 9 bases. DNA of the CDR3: TGCAGTGCCAGCCACAGCTATGGCTACACCTTC. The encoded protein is CSASHSYGYTF.

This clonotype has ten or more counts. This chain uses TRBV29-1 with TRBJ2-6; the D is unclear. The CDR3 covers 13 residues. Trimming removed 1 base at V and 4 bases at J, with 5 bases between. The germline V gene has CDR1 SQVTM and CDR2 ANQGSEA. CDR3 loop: CSVEGAGANVLTF. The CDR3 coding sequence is TGCAGCGTTGAAGGTGCGGGGGCCAACGTCCTGACTTTC.

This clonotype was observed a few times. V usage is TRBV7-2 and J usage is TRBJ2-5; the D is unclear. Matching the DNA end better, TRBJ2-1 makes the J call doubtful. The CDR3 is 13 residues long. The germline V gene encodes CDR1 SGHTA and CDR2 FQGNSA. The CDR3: CASSPFYDKEQFF. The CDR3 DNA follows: TGTGCCAGCAGCCCTTTTTATGATAAGGAGCAGTTCTTC.

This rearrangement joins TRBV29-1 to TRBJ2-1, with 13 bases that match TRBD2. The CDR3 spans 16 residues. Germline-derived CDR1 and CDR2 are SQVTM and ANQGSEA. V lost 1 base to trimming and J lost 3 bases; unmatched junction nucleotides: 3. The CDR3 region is CSVEGLAGGFYNEQFF. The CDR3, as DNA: TGCAGCGTTGAAGGACTAGCGGGAGGTTTCTACAATGAGCAGTTCTTC.

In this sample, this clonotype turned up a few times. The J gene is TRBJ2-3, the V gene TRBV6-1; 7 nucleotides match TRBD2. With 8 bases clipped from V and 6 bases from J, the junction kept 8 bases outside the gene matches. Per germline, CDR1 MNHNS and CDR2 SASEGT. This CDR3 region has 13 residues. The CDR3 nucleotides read TGTGCCAGCGGAGCGGGACCTCCCGATACGCAGTATTTT. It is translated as CASGAGPPDTQYF.

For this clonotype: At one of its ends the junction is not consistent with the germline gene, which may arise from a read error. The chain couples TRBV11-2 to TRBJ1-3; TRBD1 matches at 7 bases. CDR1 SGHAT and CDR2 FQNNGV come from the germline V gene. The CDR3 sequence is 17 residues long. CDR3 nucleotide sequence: TGTGCCAGCAGCACGGAACCAGGGGGAAGTGCCGGAAACGCCATATATTTT. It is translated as CASSTEPGGSAGNAIYF.

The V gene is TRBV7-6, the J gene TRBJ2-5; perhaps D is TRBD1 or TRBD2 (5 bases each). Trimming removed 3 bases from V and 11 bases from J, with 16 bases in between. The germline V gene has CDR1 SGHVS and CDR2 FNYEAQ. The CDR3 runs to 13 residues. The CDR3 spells CASSLGVLGEQYF. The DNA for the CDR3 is TGTGCCAGCAGCTTGGGAGTGTTGGGGGAGCAGTACTTC.

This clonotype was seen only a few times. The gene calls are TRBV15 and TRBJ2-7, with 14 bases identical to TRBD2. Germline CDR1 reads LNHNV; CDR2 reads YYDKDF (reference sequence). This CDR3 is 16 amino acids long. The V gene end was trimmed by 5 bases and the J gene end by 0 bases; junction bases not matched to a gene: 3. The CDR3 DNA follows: TGTGCCACCAGCGGGGGACTAGCGGGAGACTCCTACGAGCAGTACTTC. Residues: CATSGGLAGDSYEQYF. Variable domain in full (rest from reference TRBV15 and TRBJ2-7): DAMVIQNPRYQVTQFGKPVTLSCSQTLNHNVMYWYQQKSSQAPKLLFHYYDKDFNNEADTPDNFQSRRPNTSFCFLDIRSPGLGDTAMYLCATSGGLAGDSYEQYFGPGTRLTVT.